The 20 T cell receptor beta chains listed next were all sequenced from one sample in a study of cytomegalovirus exposure and HLA in healthy donors. Primers for the PCR totalled 60 Vbeta and 13 Jbeta. The method was immunoSEQ multiplex PCR; TCRdb's version includes in-frame clones alone and lacks a portion of them. This table holds about 150,000 clones, around 80% found once. Input material: PBMCs. All receptors derive from a man between 25 and 39 years old in good health and CMV-seropositive.

This clone turned up a few times. This rearrangement joins TRBV9 to TRBJ2-1; 8 nucleotides match TRBD2. This CDR3 is built from 18 residues. Germline assignment: CDR1 SGDLS and CDR2 YYNGEE. J gave up 7 bases and V 0 bases, and 15 bases lay outside the gene matches. Written as DNA, the CDR3 is TGTGCCAGCAGCGTAGCCCCGGGAGGCGGAGCGGGAGATAATGAGCAGTTCTTC. Its protein is CASSVAPGGGAGDNEQFF.

This clone has a single count. The rearrangement uses TRBV28 and TRBJ2-3, with TRBD2 matching 15 bases. CDR3 length: 17 residues. J gave up 3 bases and V 5 bases, and 6 bases lay outside the gene matches. Germline CDR1 MDHEN, CDR2 SYDVKM. The CDR3: CASSEPGLAGGTDTQYF. The CDR3 DNA reads as TGTGCCAGCAGTGAGCCGGGACTAGCGGGAGGTACAGATACGCAGTATTTT. Full variable domain (outside the CDR3, taken from reference TRBV28 and TRBJ2-3): DVKVTQSSRYLVKRTGEKVFLECVQDMDHENMFWYRQDPGLGLRLIYFSYDVKMKEKGDIPEGYSVSREKKERFSLILESASTNQTSMYLCASSEPGLAGGTDTQYFGPGTRLTVL.

This clone was found a few times. V gene TRBV19 combines with J gene TRBJ1-2; D is perhaps TRBD1 (6 bases). The ends were cut back, 4 bases at V and 2 bases at J, with 14 bases in the middle. Germline lookup yields CDR1 LNHDA and CDR2 SQIVND (reference sequence). CDR3 length: 15 amino acids. In DNA, the CDR3 is TGTGCCAGTAGTAAATCGACAGGCGCGAACTATGGCTACACCTTC. It encodes CASSKSTGANYGYTF.

This chain connects TRBV4-1 to TRBJ1-2, with TRBD1 identical over 9 bases. The CDR3 spans 17 residues. J lost 4 bases, V lost 0 bases, and 9 bases had no gene match. The V gene's germline CDR1 is MGHRA and CDR2 YSYEKL. The CDR3 loop is CASSQERLQGASYGYTF. CDR3 bases: TGCGCCAGCAGCCAAGAAAGGCTACAGGGGGCCTCCTATGGCTACACCTTC.

This clone appeared a few times. The chain recombines TRBV7-3 with TRBJ2-3; possibly TRBD2 for D (7 bases). Trimming left V 4 bases short and J 5 bases short, with 16 bases between. The germline V gene encodes CDR1 SGHTA and CDR2 FQGTGA. This CDR3 contains 15 residues. The CDR3 sequence: CASSSPREGGDTQYF. As DNA, the CDR3 is TGTGCCAGCAGCTCGCCTAGGGAGGGGGGAGATACGCAGTATTTT. Complete variable domain (other parts from reference TRBV7-3 and TRBJ2-3): GAGVSQTPSNKVTEKGKYVELRCDPISGHTALYWYRQSLGQGPEFLIYFQGTGAADDSGLPNDRFFAVRPEGSVSTLKIQRTERGDSAVYLCASSSPREGGDTQYFGPGTRLTVL.

The chain employs TRBV14 and TRBJ1-3; no firm D call. CDR3 length: 15 residues. From germline, CDR1 is SGHDN and CDR2 FVKESK. V shed 4 bases and J shed 4 bases, with 14 bases lying between them. CDR3 nucleotide sequence: TGTGCCAGCAGCCCGCGCGGTATCGGGGGAAACACCATATATTTT. This gives the protein CASSPRGIGGNTIYF.

This clone was seen a handful of times. The chain has TRBV25-1 and TRBJ2-1; D unresolved. Germline V gives CDR1 MGHDK, CDR2 SYGVNS. Trimming pared 1 base from V and 0 bases from J, leaving 7 bases between. This CDR3 has 15 amino acids. CDR3 residues: CASSELSVSYNEQFF. The CDR3 nucleotides are TGTGCCAGCAGTGAATTGAGCGTCTCCTACAATGAGCAGTTCTTC.

The genes are TRBV2 and TRBJ2-7; possibly TRBD2 for D (6 bases). This CDR3 is built from 14 residues. CDR1 and CDR2 from the germline V gene are SNHLY and FYNNEI. V lost 7 bases to trimming and J lost 2 bases, with 15 bases between them. Written as DNA, the CDR3 is TGTGCCAGCAATGCCGGGACTGGTGCCTACGAGCAGTACTTC. Translation: CASNAGTGAYEQYF. Using reference TRBV2 and TRBJ2-7 for the parts outside the CDR3, the full variable domain is EPEVTQTPSHQVTQMGQEVILRCVPISNHLYFYWYRQILGQKVEFLVSFYNNEISEKSEIFDDQFSVERPDGSNFTLKIRSTKLEDSAMYFCASNAGTGAYEQYFGPGTRLTVT.

The chain combines TRBV15 with TRBJ2-5; 7 nucleotides align to TRBD2. The CDR3 has 16 residues. V shed 0 bases, J shed 7 bases, and the junction held 11 bases outside the gene matches. Germline assignment: CDR1 LNHNV and CDR2 YYDKDF (reference sequence). This chain's CDR3 is CATSRDIGTTPGTQYF. DNA for the CDR3: TGTGCCACCAGCAGAGATATCGGGACTACGCCGGGGACCCAGTACTTC.

The chain combines TRBV27 with TRBJ2-1, with D perhaps matching TRBD2 (7 bases). This CDR3 contains 14 residues. V was shortened by 6 bases and J by 10 bases, with 19 bases between the two germline ends. Germline loops: CDR1 MNHEY, CDR2 SMNVEV (reference sequence). CDR3 region: CASSWTAGHPEQFF. The CDR3 DNA sequence: TGTGCCAGCAGCTGGACAGCGGGACACCCCGAGCAGTTCTTC.

J is TRBJ1-3 and V is TRBV19; D not resolved. Trimming shortened V by 3 bases and J by 0 bases, and 12 bases separated the two germline ends. CDR1 LNHDA and CDR2 SQIVND come from the germline V gene (reference sequence). This CDR3 has 16 amino acids. Here the CDR3 reads CASSIGEGYSGNTIYF. In DNA, the CDR3 is TGTGCCAGTAGTATCGGAGAGGGTTACTCTGGAAACACCATATATTTT.

V usage is TRBV7-3 and J usage is TRBJ2-7; TRBD1 might be the D (5 bases). V lost 2 bases and J lost 2, with 7 bases in between. The germline V gene encodes CDR1 SGHTA and CDR2 FQGTGA. The CDR3 has 13 residues. The CDR3 DNA reads as TGTGCCAGCAGCTTAGAGGACACCTACGAGCAGTACTTC. Its protein product is CASSLEDTYEQYF.

The chain links TRBV7-2 to TRBJ2-7; TRBD2 agrees at 10 bases. The junction had 7 bases not matched to a gene; V was cut back by 5 bases and J by 0 bases. The length of the CDR3 is 16 residues. Germline V gene data show CDR1 as SGHTA and CDR2 as FQGNSA. CDR3 sequence: CASSPYSSGSSYEQYF. DNA for the CDR3: TGTGCCAGCAGCCCTTACTCTAGCGGGAGCTCCTACGAGCAGTACTTC.

The gene calls are TRBV6-6 and TRBJ2-1; perhaps TRBD2 as D (7 bases). Germline V lookup: CDR1 MNHNY, CDR2 SVGAGI (reference sequence). The germline V and J ends were trimmed by 2 bases and 9 bases, with 20 bases remaining between them. The length of the CDR3 is 16 residues. The CDR3 spells CASSYGGGLGGGEQFF. CDR3 DNA sequence: TGTGCCAGCAGTTACGGTGGCGGACTAGGGGGAGGTGAGCAGTTCTTC.

V is TRBV28 and J is TRBJ2-7; 7 bases fit TRBD1. This CDR3 comprises 13 residues. Trimming cost V 7 bases and J 3 bases; bases outside gene matches: 6. Germline assignment: CDR1 MDHEN and CDR2 SYDVKM. The DNA for the CDR3 is TGTGCCAGCACCCGACAGGGAAGCTACGAGCAGTACTTC. This codes for CASTRQGSYEQYF.

This chain links TRBV28 with TRBJ1-5; D remains unclear. Trimming shortened V by 5 bases and J by 3 bases, and 14 bases separated the two germline ends. The length of the CDR3 is 15 residues. Germline V gene lookup returns CDR1 MDHEN and CDR2 SYDVKM. The CDR3 DNA reads as TGTGCCAGCAGTCTCAACTATGCTGCCAATCAGCCCCAGCATTTT. This encodes CASSLNYAANQPQHF. Variable domain in full (rest from reference TRBV28 and TRBJ1-5): DVKVTQSSRYLVKRTGEKVFLECVQDMDHENMFWYRQDPGLGLRLIYFSYDVKMKEKGDIPEGYSVSREKKERFSLILESASTNQTSMYLCASSLNYAANQPQHFGDGTRLSIL.

This chain connects TRBV7-2 to TRBJ1-2, with 11 nucleotides matching TRBD1. Trimming at V came to 5 bases and at J to 1 base, leaving 9 bases not matched to a gene. This CDR3 is 17 amino acids long. Germline V gene data show CDR1 as SGHTA and CDR2 as FQGNSA. The CDR3, as DNA: TGTGCCAGCAGCGGGTTTCCGGGACAGGGGGGTAACTATGGCTACACCTTC. This encodes CASSGFPGQGGNYGYTF.

V usage is TRBV28 and J usage is TRBJ2-7, with a tentative D call TRBD2 (6 bases). V was trimmed by 3 bases and J by 0 bases, leaving 12 bases between them. The CDR3 sequence is 15 residues long. Germline lookup yields CDR1 MDHEN and CDR2 SYDVKM. CDR3 bases: TGTGCCAGCAGTTTTGAAGGGAGGAGCTCCTACGAGCAGTACTTC. It encodes CASSFEGRSSYEQYF.

The chain has TRBV4-2 and TRBJ2-2; 8 nucleotides agree with TRBD1. Germline V CDR1 and CDR2: LGHNA, YNFKEQ. The CDR3 consists of 15 residues. The ends lost 3 bases at V and 4 bases at J; junction bases unmatched: 4. The CDR3 region is CASSHGQGSTGELFF. The DNA for the CDR3 is TGTGCCAGCAGCCATGGACAGGGAAGCACCGGGGAGCTGTTTTTT.

The rearrangement links TRBV27 to TRBJ2-5; the D gene is possibly TRBD1 (5 bases). V was clipped by 1 base and J by 0 bases, with 9 bases between them. The CDR3 extends over 15 amino acids. Germline V CDR1 and CDR2: MNHEY, SMNVEV (reference sequence). The CDR3: CASSLLGAYQETQYF. The CDR3 coding sequence is TGTGCCAGCAGTTTATTAGGGGCTTACCAAGAGACCCAGTACTTC.